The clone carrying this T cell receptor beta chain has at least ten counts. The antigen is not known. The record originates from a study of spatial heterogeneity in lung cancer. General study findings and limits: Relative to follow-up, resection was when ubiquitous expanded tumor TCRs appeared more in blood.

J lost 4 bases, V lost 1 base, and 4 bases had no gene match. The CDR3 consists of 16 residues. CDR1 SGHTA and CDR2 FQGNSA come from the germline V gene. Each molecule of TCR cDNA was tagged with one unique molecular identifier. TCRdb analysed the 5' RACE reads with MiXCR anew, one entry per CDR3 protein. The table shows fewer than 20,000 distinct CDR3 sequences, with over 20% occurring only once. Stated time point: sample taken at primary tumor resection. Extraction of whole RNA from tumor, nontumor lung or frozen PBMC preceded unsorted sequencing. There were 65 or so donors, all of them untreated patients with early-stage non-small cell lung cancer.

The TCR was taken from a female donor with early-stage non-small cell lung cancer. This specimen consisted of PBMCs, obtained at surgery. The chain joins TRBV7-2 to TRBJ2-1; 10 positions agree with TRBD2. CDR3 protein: CASSLVRTSGYNEQFF. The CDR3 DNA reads TGTGCCAGCAGCTTAGTAAGGACTAGCGGATACAATGAGCAGTTCTTC.